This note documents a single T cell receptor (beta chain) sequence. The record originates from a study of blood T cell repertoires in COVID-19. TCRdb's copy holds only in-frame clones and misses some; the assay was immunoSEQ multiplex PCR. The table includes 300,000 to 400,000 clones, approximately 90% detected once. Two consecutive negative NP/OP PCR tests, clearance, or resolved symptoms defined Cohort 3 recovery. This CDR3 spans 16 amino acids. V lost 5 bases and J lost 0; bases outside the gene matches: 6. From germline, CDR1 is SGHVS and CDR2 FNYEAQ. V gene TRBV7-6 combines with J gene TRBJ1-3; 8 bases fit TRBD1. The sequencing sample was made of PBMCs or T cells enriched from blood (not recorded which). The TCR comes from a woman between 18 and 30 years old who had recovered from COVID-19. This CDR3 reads CASSAVDRGSGNTIYF. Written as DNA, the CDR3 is TGTGCCAGCAGCGCCGTCGACAGGGGCTCTGGAAACACCATATATTTT.